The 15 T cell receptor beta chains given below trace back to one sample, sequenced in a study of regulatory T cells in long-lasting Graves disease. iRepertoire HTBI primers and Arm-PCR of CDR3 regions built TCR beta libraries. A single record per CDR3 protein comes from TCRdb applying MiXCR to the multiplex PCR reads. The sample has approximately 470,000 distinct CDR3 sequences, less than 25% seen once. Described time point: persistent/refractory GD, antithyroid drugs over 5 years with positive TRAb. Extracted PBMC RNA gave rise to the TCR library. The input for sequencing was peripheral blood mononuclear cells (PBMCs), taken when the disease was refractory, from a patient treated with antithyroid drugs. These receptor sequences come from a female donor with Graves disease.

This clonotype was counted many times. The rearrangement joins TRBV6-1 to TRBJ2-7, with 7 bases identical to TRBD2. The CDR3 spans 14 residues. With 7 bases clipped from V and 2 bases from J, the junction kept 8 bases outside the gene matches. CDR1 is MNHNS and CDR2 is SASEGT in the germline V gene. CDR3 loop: CASTVQRETYEQYF. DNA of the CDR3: TGTGCCAGCACGGTCCAGCGGGAAACCTACGAGCAGTACTTC.

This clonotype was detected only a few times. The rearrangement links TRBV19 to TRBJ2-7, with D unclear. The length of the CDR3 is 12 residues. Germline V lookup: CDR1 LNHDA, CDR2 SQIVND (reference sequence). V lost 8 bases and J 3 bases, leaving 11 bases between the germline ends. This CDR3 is CASSTAHYEQYF. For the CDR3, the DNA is TGTGCCAGTTCGACCGCACACTACGAGCAGTACTTC.

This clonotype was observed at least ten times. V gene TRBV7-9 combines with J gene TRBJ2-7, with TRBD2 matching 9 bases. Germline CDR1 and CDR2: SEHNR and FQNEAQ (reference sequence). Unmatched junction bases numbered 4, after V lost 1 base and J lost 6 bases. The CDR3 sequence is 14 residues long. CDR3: CASSLVGGRAEQYF. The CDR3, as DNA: TGTGCCAGCAGCTTAGTCGGCGGGAGGGCCGAGCAGTACTTC.

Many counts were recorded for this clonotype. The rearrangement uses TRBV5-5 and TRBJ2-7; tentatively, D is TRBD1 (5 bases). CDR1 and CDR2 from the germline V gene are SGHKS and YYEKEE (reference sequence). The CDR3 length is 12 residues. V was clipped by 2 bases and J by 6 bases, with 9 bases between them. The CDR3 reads CASSFEGAEQYF. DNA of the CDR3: TGTGCCAGCAGCTTCGAAGGGGCCGAGCAGTACTTC.

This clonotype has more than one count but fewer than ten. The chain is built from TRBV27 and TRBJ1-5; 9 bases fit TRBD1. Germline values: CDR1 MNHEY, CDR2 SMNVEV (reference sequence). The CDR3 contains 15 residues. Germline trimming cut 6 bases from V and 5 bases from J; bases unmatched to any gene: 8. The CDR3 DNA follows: TGTGCCAGCAGGGCCGGGACAGGGTTTTATCAGCCCCAGCATTTT. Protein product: CASRAGTGFYQPQHF.

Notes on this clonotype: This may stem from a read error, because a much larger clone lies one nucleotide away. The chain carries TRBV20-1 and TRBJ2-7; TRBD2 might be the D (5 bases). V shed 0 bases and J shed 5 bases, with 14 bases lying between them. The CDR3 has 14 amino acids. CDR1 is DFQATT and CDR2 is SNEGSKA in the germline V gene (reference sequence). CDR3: CSARDGTSINEQYF. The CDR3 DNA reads TGCAGTGCTAGAGATGGAACTAGTATAAACGAGCAGTACTTC.

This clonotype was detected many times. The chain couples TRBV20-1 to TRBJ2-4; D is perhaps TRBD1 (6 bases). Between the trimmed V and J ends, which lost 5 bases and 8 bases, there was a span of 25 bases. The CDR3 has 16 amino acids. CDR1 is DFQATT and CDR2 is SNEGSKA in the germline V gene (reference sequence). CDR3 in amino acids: CSAGRPRDKLTHIQYF. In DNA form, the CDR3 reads TGCAGTGCTGGGAGACCCAGGGACAAGTTGACCCACATTCAGTACTTC.

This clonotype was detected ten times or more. CDR3 protein: CASSPETDNYGYTF. In DNA, the CDR3 is TGTGCCAGCTCACCTGAGACAGACAACTATGGCTACACCTTC. The gene calls are TRBV18 and TRBJ1-2, with D maybe TRBD1 (5 bases). The CDR3 contains 14 residues. The V gene's germline CDR1 is KGHSH and CDR2 LQKENI. V lost 3 bases, J lost 2 bases, and 10 bases lay in between. The variable domain in full, with the rest retrieved from reference TRBV18 and TRBJ1-2, is NAGVMQNPRHLVRRRGQEARLRCSPMKGHSHVYWYRQLPEEGLKFMVYLQKENIIDESGMPKERFSAEFPKEGPSILRIQQVVRGDSAAYFCASSPETDNYGYTFGSGTRLTVV.

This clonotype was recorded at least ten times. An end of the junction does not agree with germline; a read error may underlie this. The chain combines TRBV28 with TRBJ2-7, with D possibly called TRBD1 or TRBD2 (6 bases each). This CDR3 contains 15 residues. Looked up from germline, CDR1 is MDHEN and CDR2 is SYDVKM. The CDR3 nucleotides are TGTGCCAGCAGTGAGGCGTCAGCCTACACAGGGCCTGCGGGGTTC. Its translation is CASSEASAYTGPAGF.

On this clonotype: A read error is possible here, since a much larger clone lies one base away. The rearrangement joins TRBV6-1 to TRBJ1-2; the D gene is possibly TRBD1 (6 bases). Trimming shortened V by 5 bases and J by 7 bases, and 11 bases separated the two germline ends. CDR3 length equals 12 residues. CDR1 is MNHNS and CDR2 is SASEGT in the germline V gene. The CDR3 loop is CASSTAGAGYTF. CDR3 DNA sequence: TGTGCCAGCAGTACCGCAGGGGCTGGCTACACCTTC.

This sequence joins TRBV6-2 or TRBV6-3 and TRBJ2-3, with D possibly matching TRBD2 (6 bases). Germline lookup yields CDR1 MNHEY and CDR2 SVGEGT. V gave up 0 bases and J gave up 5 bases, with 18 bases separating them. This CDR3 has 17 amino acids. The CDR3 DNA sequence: TGTGCCAGCAGTTACTCGATCGTCCCTAGCGAGATAGATACGCAGTATTTT. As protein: CASSYSIVPSEIDTQYF.

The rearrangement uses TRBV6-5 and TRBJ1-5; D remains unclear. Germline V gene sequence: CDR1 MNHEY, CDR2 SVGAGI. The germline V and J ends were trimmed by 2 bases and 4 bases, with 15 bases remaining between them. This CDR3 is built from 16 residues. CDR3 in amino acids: CASSYGGSDPNQPQHF. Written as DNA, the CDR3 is TGTGCCAGCAGTTACGGAGGCAGCGACCCGAATCAGCCCCAGCATTTT.

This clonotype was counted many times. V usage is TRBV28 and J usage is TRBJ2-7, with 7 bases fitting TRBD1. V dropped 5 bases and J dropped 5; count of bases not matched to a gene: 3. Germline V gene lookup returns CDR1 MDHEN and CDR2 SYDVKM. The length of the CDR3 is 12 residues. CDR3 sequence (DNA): TGTGCCAGCAGTGACAGGGTAAACGAGCAGTACTTC. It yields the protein CASSDRVNEQYF.

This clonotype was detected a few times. DNA of the CDR3: TGTGCCAGCAGCGTTAGGGACAATCCTAATGAAAAACTGTTTTTT. It translates to CASSVRDNPNEKLFF. The rearrangement joins TRBV9 to TRBJ1-4; tentative D call: TRBD1 (6 bases). This CDR3 has 15 residues. The ends were cut back, 2 bases at V and 3 bases at J, with 11 bases in the middle. Germline assignment: CDR1 SGDLS and CDR2 YYNGEE.

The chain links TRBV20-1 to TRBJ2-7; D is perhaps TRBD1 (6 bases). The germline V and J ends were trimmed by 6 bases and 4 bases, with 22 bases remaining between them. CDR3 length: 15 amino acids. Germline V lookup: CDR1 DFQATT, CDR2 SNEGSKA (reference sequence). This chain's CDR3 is CSAPPRGQTSYEQYF. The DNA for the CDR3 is TGCAGTGCCCCTCCCCGAGGACAGACCAGTTACGAGCAGTACTTC.